The present T cell receptor beta chain was sequenced within a study of identical twins. The study, taken as a whole, reports: Analyses of zero insertions could, in part, be confounded by invariant MAIT and iNKT cells. Excess sharing by twins proved weaker in beta out-of-frame sequences.

One entry per CDR3 protein results from TCRdb running MiXCR on the 5' RACE reads. The data contain approximately 410,000 distinct CDR3 sequences, around a sixth of them singletons. Only one count was recorded for this clonotype. The antigen remains unidentified. Trimming at V came to 4 bases and at J to 0 bases, leaving 2 bases not matched to a gene. Germline-derived CDR1 and CDR2 are KGHDR and SFDVKD. CDR3 length: 15 residues. The genes are TRBV24-1 and TRBJ2-3; 8 bases agree with TRBD2. Sample: naive T cells sorted from blood. The source of this sequence is a man aged 45-65 years in good health. CDR3 bases: TGTGCCACCAGTGAAACGGGAGGGAGCACAGATACGCAGTATTTT. Amino acids: CATSETGGSTDTQYF.